One sample yielded the 29 T cell receptor beta chains listed below, sequenced in a study of blood T cell repertoires in COVID-19. Assay used: immunoSEQ multiplex PCR; TCRdb lists only in-frame clones, some missing. The sample records some 260,000 clones, more than 85% being singletons. Sequenced material: PBMCs or T cells enriched from blood (not recorded which). The receptors were gathered from a man aged 40-55 years who had recovered from COVID-19.

The V call is TRBV5-1, the J call TRBJ1-6; 10 bases map to TRBD1. This CDR3 contains 17 residues. The V gene's germline CDR1 is SGHRS and CDR2 YFSETQ. V shed 3 bases, J shed 6 bases, and the junction held 9 bases outside the gene matches. CDR3 protein: CASSWATGGKSNSPLHF. For the CDR3, the DNA is TGCGCCAGCAGCTGGGCGACAGGGGGCAAATCTAATTCACCCCTCCACTTT.

The chain is built from TRBV7-8 and TRBJ2-7; 8 nucleotides line up with TRBD1. Germline CDR1 and CDR2: SGHVS and FQNEAQ. The CDR3 extends over 17 amino acids. V lost 5 bases, J lost 0 bases, and 12 bases stayed unmatched. The CDR3 is CASSPRGDRLSSYEQYF. DNA for the CDR3: TGTGCCAGCAGCCCTCGAGGGGACAGGCTTAGCTCCTACGAGCAGTACTTC.

The chain uses TRBV9 and TRBJ2-7, with D tentatively TRBD1 (5 bases). V lost 4 bases and J lost 0, with 17 bases in between. This CDR3 contains 16 residues. Germline V gene sequence: CDR1 SGDLS, CDR2 YYNGEE. The CDR3 is CASSPRRGINSYEQYF. CDR3 in DNA: TGTGCCAGCAGCCCAAGAAGGGGCATCAACTCCTACGAGCAGTACTTC. Together with reference TRBV9 and TRBJ2-7, the CDR3 gives the full variable domain: DSGVTQTPKHLITATGQRVTLRCSPRSGDLSVYWYQQSLDQGLQFLIQYYNGEERAKGNILERFSAQQFPDLHSELNLSSLELGDSALYFCASSPRRGINSYEQYFGPGTRLTVT.

V gene TRBV11-2 combines with J gene TRBJ2-1; 10 nucleotides align to TRBD2. V was pared by 1 base and J by 7 bases, with 4 bases of the junction left unmatched. Germline V gene lookup returns CDR1 SGHAT and CDR2 FQNNGV. The CDR3 is 15 amino acids. The CDR3 DNA sequence: TGTGCCAGCAGCTTAGTCCAGCGGGAGGGGAATGAGCAGTTCTTC. Encoded protein: CASSLVQREGNEQFF.

The rearrangement links TRBV7-2 to TRBJ2-1; 13 nucleotides agree with TRBD2. The germline gives CDR1 SGHTA, CDR2 FQGNSA. Trimming removed 2 bases from V and 5 bases from J; junction bases left unmatched: 6. This CDR3 is built from 17 residues. This chain's CDR3 is CASSLKTSGRAHNEQFF. In DNA form, the CDR3 reads TGTGCCAGCAGCTTAAAAACTAGCGGGAGGGCTCACAATGAGCAGTTCTTC.

The V and J genes are TRBV3-1 (or the pseudogene TRBV3-2) and TRBJ2-7, with D possibly being TRBD1 (6 bases). The CDR3 runs 14 residues. The germline V and J ends were trimmed by 0 bases and 2 bases, with 8 bases remaining between them. Germline loops: CDR1 LGHDT, CDR2 YNNKEL (reference sequence). CDR3 residues: CASSQDRGAYEQYF. Written as DNA, the CDR3 is TGTGCCAGCAGCCAAGACAGGGGAGCCTACGAGCAGTACTTC.

The rearrangement uses TRBV12-5 and TRBJ2-3, with D hard to call. V was pared by 2 bases and J by 4 bases, with 10 bases between. The CDR3 is made up of 14 amino acids. From germline, CDR1 is LGHNT and CDR2 FRNRAP. The CDR3 sequence is CASGLNRVPDTQYF. The CDR3 coding sequence is TGTGCTAGTGGTTTGAACAGAGTGCCAGATACGCAGTATTTT.

DNA for the CDR3: TGTGCCATCAGAGGACTAGAAATCTACAATGAGCAGTTCTTC. It codes for CAIRGLEIYNEQFF. The chain couples TRBV10-3 to TRBJ2-1; 7 positions agree with TRBD2. Unmatched junction bases numbered 5, after V lost 6 bases and J lost 3 bases. The CDR3 covers 14 residues. Germline V gene data show CDR1 as ENHRY and CDR2 as SYGVKD.

The CDR3 loop is CASSLGTEQFF. In nucleotides, the CDR3 is TGTGCCAGCAGTCTTGGGACAGAGCAGTTCTTC. This rearrangement joins TRBV3-1 (or the pseudogene TRBV3-2) to TRBJ2-1; D is possibly TRBD1 (6 bases). The CDR3 has 11 amino acids. Germline CDR1 and CDR2: LGHDT and YNNKEL (reference sequence). V lost 6 bases and J 10 bases, leaving 10 bases between the germline ends.

This chain uses TRBV19 with TRBJ2-1; D is possibly TRBD1 (6 bases). Per germline, CDR1 LNHDA and CDR2 SQIVND (reference sequence). This CDR3 has 15 amino acids. Trimming shortened V by 5 bases and J by 0 bases, and 11 bases separated the two germline ends. The DNA of the CDR3 is TGTGCCAGTAGTTGGACAGTCGACTCCTACAATGAGCAGTTCTTC. This translates into CASSWTVDSYNEQFF.

The chain carries TRBV7-9 and TRBJ1-2; D possibly corresponds to TRBD1 (6 bases). The CDR3 consists of 13 residues. Germline CDR1 reads SEHNR; CDR2 reads FQNEAQ (reference sequence). Trimming removed 5 bases at V and 5 bases at J, with 12 bases between. CDR3 loop: CASSLTGIYGYTF. The DNA of the CDR3 is TGTGCCAGCAGCCTCACAGGGATATATGGCTACACCTTC.

The chain has TRBV6-5 and TRBJ1-2; D is perhaps TRBD1 (6 bases). CDR1 and CDR2 (germline): MNHEY, SVGAGI. V was pared by 6 bases and J by 4 bases, with 18 bases between. The CDR3 runs to 15 residues. For the CDR3, the DNA is TGTGCCAGCAGACCCCGCTACACAGGGCCCTATGGCTACACCTTC. Amino acid sequence: CASRPRYTGPYGYTF.

The CDR3 region has the DNA TGTGCCAGCAGTTTTACAGGTTTCTCCTACGAGCAGTACTTC. It is translated as CASSFTGFSYEQYF. The rearrangement uses TRBV28 and TRBJ2-7; TRBD1 is a possible D gene (5 bases). V was shortened by 3 bases and J by 0 bases, with 9 bases between the two germline ends. The germline V gene encodes CDR1 MDHEN and CDR2 SYDVKM. The CDR3 extends over 14 amino acids.

V and J are TRBV10-3 and TRBJ1-4; D is unresolved. Trimming took off 4 bases at V and 4 bases at J, with 7 bases between the two ends. In germline, CDR1 is ENHRY, CDR2 SYGVKD. The CDR3 spans 13 residues. The CDR3 sequence is CAISAGLNEKLFF. The CDR3, as DNA: TGTGCCATCAGTGCAGGCCTTAATGAAAAACTGTTTTTT.

The chain couples TRBV5-1 to TRBJ2-3; 9 bases match TRBD2. CDR1 is SGHRS, CDR2 YFSETQ, per germline. V trimming: 4 bases; J trimming: 1 base; junction bases outside the gene matches: 7. This CDR3 is 16 amino acids long. CDR3 sequence (DNA): TGCGCCAGCAGCCCCCGGGTAGCGGGGGGCACAGATACGCAGTATTTT. Its protein product is CASSPRVAGGTDTQYF.

J is TRBJ2-7 and V is TRBV3-1 (or the pseudogene TRBV3-2), with TRBD1 matching over 7 bases. In germline, CDR1 is LGHDT, CDR2 YNNKEL (reference sequence). V dropped 4 bases and J dropped 2; count of bases not matched to a gene: 8. CDR3 length: 15 residues. Written as DNA, the CDR3 is TGTGCCAGCAGCCTTCAAACAGGGGCCCCCTACGAGCAGTACTTC. Residues: CASSLQTGAPYEQYF.

This clone was observed a few times. The V gene is TRBV24-1, the J gene TRBJ2-7; D not resolved. Trimming removed 3 bases from V and 3 bases from J, with 5 bases in between. The CDR3 runs to 12 residues. Germline CDR1 is KGHDR and CDR2 is SFDVKD. CDR3 in DNA: TGTGCCACCAGTGATATTAACTACGAGCAGTACTTC. Amino acids: CATSDINYEQYF.

The chain employs TRBV28 and TRBJ1-1; TRBD1 is a possible D gene (6 bases). This CDR3 spans 14 amino acids. The V end was cut by 6 bases, the J end by 2 bases, with 13 bases between. Germline V gives CDR1 MDHEN, CDR2 SYDVKM. The CDR3 reads CASRPRQVNTEAFF. The CDR3 DNA reads as TGTGCCAGCAGACCACGACAGGTAAACACTGAAGCTTTCTTT.

This chain links TRBV5-1 with TRBJ1-2, with unresolved D. The germline CDR1 and CDR2 sequences are SGHRS and YFSETQ. V was pared by 0 bases and J by 8 bases, with 14 bases between. This CDR3 spans 14 amino acids. CDR3 amino acids: CASSLALTPQGYTF. The CDR3 bases are TGCGCCAGCAGCTTGGCCTTGACACCGCAGGGCTACACCTTC.

The gene calls are TRBV15 and TRBJ2-7, with 10 bases matching TRBD2. This CDR3 spans 14 amino acids. V was pared by 4 bases and J by 2 bases, with 2 bases of the junction left unmatched. The V gene's germline CDR1 is LNHNV and CDR2 YYDKDF (reference sequence). The CDR3 DNA reads as TGTGCCACCAGCAAAACTAGCGGGGCCTACGAGCAGTACTTC. This encodes CATSKTSGAYEQYF.

The chain uses TRBV4-2 and TRBJ1-2, with no clear D. The CDR3 is 14 amino acids. The germline gives CDR1 LGHNA, CDR2 YNFKEQ. The V and J ends lost 2 bases and 0 bases respectively, with 7 bases between them. The CDR3 loop is CASSQTGTNYGYTF. The CDR3 nucleotides are TGTGCCAGCAGCCAAACGGGGACTAACTATGGCTACACCTTC.

This clone was counted many times. The chain combines TRBV11-2 with TRBJ1-4, with TRBD1 as a possible D gene (5 bases). Germline values: CDR1 SGHAT, CDR2 FQNNGV. V was pared by 5 bases and J by 8 bases, with 21 bases between. The CDR3 sequence is 16 residues long. The chain's CDR3 is CASSPEGWGGREKLFF. CDR3 nucleotides: TGTGCCAGCAGCCCCGAAGGGTGGGGGGGACGGGAAAAACTGTTTTTT. Drawing the rest from reference TRBV11-2 and TRBJ1-4, the complete variable domain is EAGVAQSPRYKIIEKRQSVAFWCNPISGHATLYWYQQILGQGPKLLIQFQNNGVVDDSQLPKDRFSAERLKGVDSTLKIQPAKLEDSAVYLCASSPEGWGGREKLFFGSGTQLSVL.

This clone appeared many times. This chain joins TRBV4-2 and TRBJ1-1; D gene ambiguous. CDR3 length equals 16 residues. Germline V gene data show CDR1 as LGHNA and CDR2 as YNFKEQ. V gave up 0 bases and J gave up 1 base, with 12 bases separating them. As DNA, the CDR3 is TGTGCCAGCAGCCAAGATTTACCCCGAGGGAACACTGAAGCTTTCTTT. Translation: CASSQDLPRGNTEAFF.

This sequence joins TRBV6-6 and TRBJ2-5; D call uncertain. The germline V and J ends were trimmed by 5 bases and 2 bases, with 21 bases remaining between them. The CDR3 runs to 17 residues. From germline, CDR1 is MNHNY and CDR2 SVGAGI (reference sequence). The CDR3 DNA reads TGTGCCAGCAGTCTCCTAGTCTTTTTTCGTGAACAAGAGACCCAGTACTTC. It codes for CASSLLVFFREQETQYF.

The genes are TRBV28 and TRBJ2-1; 10 bases are a match to TRBD2. Trimming at V came to 5 bases and at J to 6 bases, leaving 10 bases not matched to a gene. Germline V gives CDR1 MDHEN, CDR2 SYDVKM. This CDR3 has 16 residues. In nucleotides, the CDR3 is TGTGCCAGCAGTCCGTGGGCGCCTAGCGGGAGCAATGAGCAGTTCTTC. This sequence encodes CASSPWAPSGSNEQFF.

The V gene is TRBV19, the J gene TRBJ2-1, with a tentative D call TRBD2 (6 bases). Looked up from germline, CDR1 is LNHDA and CDR2 is SQIVND (reference sequence). This CDR3 comprises 15 residues. V lost 3 bases, J lost 4 bases, and 13 bases lay in between. CDR3 region: CASSIGAGPYNEQFF. In nucleotides, the CDR3 is TGTGCCAGTAGTATTGGGGCGGGGCCATACAATGAGCAGTTCTTC.

The chain has TRBV5-6 and TRBJ2-7; D is perhaps TRBD2 (6 bases). Trimming cost V 4 bases and J 0 bases, with 17 bases left between them. The CDR3 is made up of 16 amino acids. The V gene's germline CDR1 is SGHDT and CDR2 YYEEEE. As DNA, the CDR3 is TGTGCCAGCAGCGCCCAAGGGCTAGCGCCCTCCTACGAGCAGTACTTC. Its protein is CASSAQGLAPSYEQYF.

This chain joins TRBV4-1 and TRBJ2-3; 7 nucleotides align to TRBD2. Germline V CDR1 and CDR2: MGHRA, YSYEKL. The CDR3 is made up of 16 amino acids. Trimming took 0 bases from V and 4 from J; bases not matched to a gene: 7. The CDR3 spells CASSQESIAGSDTQYF. Written as DNA, the CDR3 is TGCGCCAGCAGCCAAGAGTCAATAGCGGGTTCAGATACGCAGTATTTT.

This chain joins TRBV9 and TRBJ2-7, with a possible D match to TRBD2 (7 bases). The V end was cut by 4 bases, the J end by 0 bases, with 14 bases between. The CDR3 is 15 amino acids. Germline CDR1 SGDLS, CDR2 YYNGEE. CDR3 in DNA: TGTGCCAGCAGCCCACCCCGGGGGGCCTCCTACGAGCAGTACTTC. Amino acids: CASSPPRGASYEQYF.